The clone carrying this TCR beta chain occurred many times. This specimen belongs to a study of low-dose radiotherapy and immunotherapy resistance in tumors. Across the study: Intravenous ipilimumab 1 mg/kg every six weeks was given with nivolumab 240 mg every two weeks. Intravenous cyclophosphamide 200 mg/m2 was given every two weeks, one day before radiation and immunotherapy. Each patient took aspirin at a dose of 300 mg by mouth once daily over the course of four cycles, with dosing beginning on cycle 1 day 1.

Time point in this sample: before trial treatment. Treatment combined nivolumab, ipilimumab, aspirin, low-dose cyclophosphamide and low-dose radiotherapy in a dose-escalation trial. V lost 11 bases and J lost 0, with 17 bases in between. In germline, CDR1 is MDHEN, CDR2 SYDVKM. There are 14 residues in the CDR3. A roughly 22-cycle PCR with a constant-region primer and V-primer adapter amplified TCRs. From the reads, TCRdb called clonotypes with MiXCR, one entry per CDR3 protein. The sample lists about 50,000 distinct CDR3 sequences; about 11% were seen once. This TCR was recovered from a female donor with ovarian cancer. The material sequenced was PBMCs, taken before treatment. The V call is TRBV28, the J call TRBJ2-7, with D possibly matching TRBD1 (6 bases). CDR3 nucleotide sequence: TGTGCCTCCCGAGGGGACACACTCTCCTACGAGCAGTACTTC. Its translation: CASRGDTLSYEQYF.